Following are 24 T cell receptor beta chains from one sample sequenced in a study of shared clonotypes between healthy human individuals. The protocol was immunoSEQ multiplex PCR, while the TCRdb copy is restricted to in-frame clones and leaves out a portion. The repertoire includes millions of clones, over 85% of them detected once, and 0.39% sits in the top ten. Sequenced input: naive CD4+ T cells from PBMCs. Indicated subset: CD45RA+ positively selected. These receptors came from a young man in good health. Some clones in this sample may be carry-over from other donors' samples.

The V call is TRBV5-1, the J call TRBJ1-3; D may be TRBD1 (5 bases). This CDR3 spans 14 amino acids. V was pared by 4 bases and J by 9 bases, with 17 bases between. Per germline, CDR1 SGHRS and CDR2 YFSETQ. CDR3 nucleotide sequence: TGCGCCAGCAGCACGGGACTGGAGCGAAGCACCATATATTTT. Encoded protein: CASSTGLERSTIYF.

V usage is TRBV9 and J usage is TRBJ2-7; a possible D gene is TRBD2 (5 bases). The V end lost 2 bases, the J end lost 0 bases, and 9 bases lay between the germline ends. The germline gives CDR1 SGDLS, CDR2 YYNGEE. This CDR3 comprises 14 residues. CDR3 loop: CASSVGLSSYEQYF. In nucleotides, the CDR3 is TGTGCCAGCAGCGTCGGACTTAGCTCCTACGAGCAGTACTTC.

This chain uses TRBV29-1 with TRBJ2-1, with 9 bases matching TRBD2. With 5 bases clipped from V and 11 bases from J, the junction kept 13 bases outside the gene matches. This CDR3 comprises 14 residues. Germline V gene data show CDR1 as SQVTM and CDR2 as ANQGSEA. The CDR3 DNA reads TGCAGCGTTCTGGGGTTAGCGGGAGCGTCTAAGCAGTTCTTC. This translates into CSVLGLAGASKQFF.

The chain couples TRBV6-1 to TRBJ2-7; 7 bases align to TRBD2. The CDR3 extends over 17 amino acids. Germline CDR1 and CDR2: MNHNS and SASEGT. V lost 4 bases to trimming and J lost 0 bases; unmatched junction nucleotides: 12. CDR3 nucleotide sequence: TGTGCCAGCAGTGCGAAGGCGGGAGCCTTAAGCTCCTACGAGCAGTACTTC. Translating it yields CASSAKAGALSSYEQYF.

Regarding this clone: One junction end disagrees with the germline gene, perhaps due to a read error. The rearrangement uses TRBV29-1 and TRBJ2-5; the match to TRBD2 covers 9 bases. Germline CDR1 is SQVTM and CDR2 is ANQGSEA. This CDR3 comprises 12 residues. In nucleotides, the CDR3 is TGCAGCGCCACGGCGCGGGAGGGCCGGGATGACTTC. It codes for CSATAREGRDDF. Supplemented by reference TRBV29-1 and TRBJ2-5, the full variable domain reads SAVISQKPSRDICQRGTSLTIQCQVDSQVTMMFWYRQQPGQSLTLIATANQGSEATYESGFVIDKFPISRPNLTFSTLTVSNMSPEDSSIYLCSATAREGRDDFGPGTRLLVL.

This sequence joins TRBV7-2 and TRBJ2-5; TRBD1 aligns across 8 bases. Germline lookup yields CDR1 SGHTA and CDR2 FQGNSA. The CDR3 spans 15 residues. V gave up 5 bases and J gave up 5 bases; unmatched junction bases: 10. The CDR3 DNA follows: TGTGCCAGCAGCCGGACAGGGTTCGGCGAGGAGACCCAGTACTTC. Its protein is CASSRTGFGEETQYF.

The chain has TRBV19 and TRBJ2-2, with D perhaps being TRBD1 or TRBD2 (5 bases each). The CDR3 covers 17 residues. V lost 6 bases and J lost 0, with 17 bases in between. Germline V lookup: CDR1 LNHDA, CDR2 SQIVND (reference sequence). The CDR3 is CASSGNYRSTNTGELFF. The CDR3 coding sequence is TGTGCCAGTAGCGGGAACTACAGGTCCACGAACACCGGGGAGCTGTTTTTT.

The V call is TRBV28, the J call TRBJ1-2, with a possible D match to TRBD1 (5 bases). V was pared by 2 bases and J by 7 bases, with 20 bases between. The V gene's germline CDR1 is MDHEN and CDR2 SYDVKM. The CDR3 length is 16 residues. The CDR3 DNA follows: TGTGCCAGCAGTTTAATAGGGCCAGGGAGAGATGTTGGCTACACCTTC. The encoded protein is CASSLIGPGRDVGYTF.

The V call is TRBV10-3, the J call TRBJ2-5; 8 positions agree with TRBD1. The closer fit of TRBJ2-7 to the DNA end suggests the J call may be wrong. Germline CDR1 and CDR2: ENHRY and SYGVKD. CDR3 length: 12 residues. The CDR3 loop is CATRTGGYEQYF. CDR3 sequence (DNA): TGTGCCACCAGAACAGGGGGCTACGAGCAGTACTTC.

As DNA, the CDR3 is TGCGCCAGCAGCCCCCCGATAGGCACTGAAGCTTTCTTT. It yields the protein CASSPPIGTEAFF. The chain uses TRBV4-1 and TRBJ1-1; D is unresolved. Germline CDR1 and CDR2: MGHRA and YSYEKL. The CDR3 is 13 residues long. Trimming stripped 4 bases from V and 4 bases from J, with 10 bases between.

In nucleotides, the CDR3 is TGTGCCAGCAGTGCTCTCGATACGGGGCGCTCCTACGAGCAGTACTTC. Translated, it gives CASSALDTGRSYEQYF. The V gene is TRBV25-1, the J gene TRBJ2-7; either TRBD1 or TRBD2 may supply D (5 bases each). Per the germline V gene, CDR1 is MGHDK and CDR2 is SYGVNS. The CDR3 runs to 16 residues. V was pared by 4 bases and J by 0 bases, with 16 bases between.

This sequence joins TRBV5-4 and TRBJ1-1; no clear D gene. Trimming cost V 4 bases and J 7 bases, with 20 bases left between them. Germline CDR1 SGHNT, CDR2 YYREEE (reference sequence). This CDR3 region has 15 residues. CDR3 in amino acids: CASSATWSGGREAFF. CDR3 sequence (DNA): TGTGCCAGCAGCGCCACTTGGTCGGGCGGCCGTGAAGCTTTCTTT.

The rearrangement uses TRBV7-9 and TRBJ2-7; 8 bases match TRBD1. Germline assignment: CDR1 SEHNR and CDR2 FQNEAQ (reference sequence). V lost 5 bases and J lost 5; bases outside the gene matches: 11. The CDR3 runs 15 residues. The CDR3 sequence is CASSTWTGRLNEQYF. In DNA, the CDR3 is TGTGCCAGCAGCACTTGGACAGGGAGACTGAACGAGCAGTACTTC.

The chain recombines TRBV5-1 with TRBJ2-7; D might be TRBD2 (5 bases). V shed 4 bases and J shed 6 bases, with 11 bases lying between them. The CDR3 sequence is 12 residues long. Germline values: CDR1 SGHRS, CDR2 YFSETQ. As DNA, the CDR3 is TGCGCCAGCAGCGTGCCTAGCCCCGAGCAGTACTTC. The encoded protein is CASSVPSPEQYF.

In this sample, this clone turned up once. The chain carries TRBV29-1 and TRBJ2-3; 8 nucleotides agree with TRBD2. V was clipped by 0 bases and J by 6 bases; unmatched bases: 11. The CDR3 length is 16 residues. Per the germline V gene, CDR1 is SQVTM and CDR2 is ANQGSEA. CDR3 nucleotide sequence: TGCAGCGTTGAAGATCTGAGCGGGAGCATGGCGGATACGCAGTATTTT. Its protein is CSVEDLSGSMADTQYF.

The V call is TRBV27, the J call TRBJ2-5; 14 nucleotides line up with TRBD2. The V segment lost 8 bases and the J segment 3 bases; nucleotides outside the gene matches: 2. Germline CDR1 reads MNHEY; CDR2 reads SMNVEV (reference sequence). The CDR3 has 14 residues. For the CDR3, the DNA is TGTGCCAGCGGGACTAGCGGGAGCAAAGAGACCCAGTACTTC. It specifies CASGTSGSKETQYF.

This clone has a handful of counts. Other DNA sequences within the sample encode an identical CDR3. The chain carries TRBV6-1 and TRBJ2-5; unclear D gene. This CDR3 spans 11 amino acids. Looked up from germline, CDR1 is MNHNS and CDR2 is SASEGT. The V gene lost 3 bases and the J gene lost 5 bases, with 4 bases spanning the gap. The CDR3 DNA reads TGTGCCAGCAGTGAGGGGGAGACCCAGTACTTC. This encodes CASSEGETQYF.

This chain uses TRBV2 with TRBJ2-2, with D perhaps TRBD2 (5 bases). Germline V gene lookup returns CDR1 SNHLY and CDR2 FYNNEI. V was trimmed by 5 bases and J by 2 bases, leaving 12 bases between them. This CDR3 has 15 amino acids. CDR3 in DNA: TGTGCCAGCAGTTCTTGGACGGGAAACACCGGGGAGCTGTTTTTT. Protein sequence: CASSSWTGNTGELFF.

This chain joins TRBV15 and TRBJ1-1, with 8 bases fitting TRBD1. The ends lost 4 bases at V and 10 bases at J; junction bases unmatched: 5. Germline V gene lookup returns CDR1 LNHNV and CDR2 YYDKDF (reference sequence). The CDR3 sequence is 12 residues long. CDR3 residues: CATSNLDRGAFF. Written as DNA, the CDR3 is TGTGCCACCAGCAACCTAGACAGGGGAGCTTTCTTT.

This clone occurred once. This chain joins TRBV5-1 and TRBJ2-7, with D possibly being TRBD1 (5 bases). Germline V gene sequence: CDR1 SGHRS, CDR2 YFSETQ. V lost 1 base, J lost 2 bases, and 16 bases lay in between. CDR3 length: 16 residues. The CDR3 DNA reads TGCGCCAGCAGCTTGTTGGGGCCCGACGAGCCCTACGAGCAGTACTTC. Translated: CASSLLGPDEPYEQYF.

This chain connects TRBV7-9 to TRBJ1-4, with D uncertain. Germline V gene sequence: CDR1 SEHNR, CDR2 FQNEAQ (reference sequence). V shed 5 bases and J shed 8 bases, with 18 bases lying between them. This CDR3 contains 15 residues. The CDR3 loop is CASSPSRIIEEKLFF. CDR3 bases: TGTGCCAGCAGCCCCAGCCGTATAATCGAAGAAAAACTGTTTTTT.

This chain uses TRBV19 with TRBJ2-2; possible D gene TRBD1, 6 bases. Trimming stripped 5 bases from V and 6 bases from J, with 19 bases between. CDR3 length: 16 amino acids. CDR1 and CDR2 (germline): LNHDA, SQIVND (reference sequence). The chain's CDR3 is CASSGTGHRVAGELFF. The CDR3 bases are TGTGCCAGTAGTGGAACGGGACATCGAGTGGCCGGGGAGCTGTTTTTT.

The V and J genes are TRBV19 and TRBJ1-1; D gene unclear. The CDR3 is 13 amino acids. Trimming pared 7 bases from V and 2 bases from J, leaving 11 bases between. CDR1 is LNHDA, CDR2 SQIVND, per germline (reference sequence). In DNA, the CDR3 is TGTGCCAGTATTAACCCTTTAAACACTGAAGCTTTCTTT. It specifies CASINPLNTEAFF. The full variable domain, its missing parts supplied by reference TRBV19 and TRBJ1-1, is DGGITQSPKYLFRKEGQNVTLSCEQNLNHDAMYWYRQDPGQGLRLIYYSQIVNDFQKGDIAEGYSVSREKKESFPLTVTSAQKNPTAFYLCASINPLNTEAFFGQGTRLTVV.

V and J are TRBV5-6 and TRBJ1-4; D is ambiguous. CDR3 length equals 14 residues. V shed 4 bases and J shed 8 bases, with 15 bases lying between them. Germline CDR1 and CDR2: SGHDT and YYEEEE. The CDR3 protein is CASSPRPLREKLFF. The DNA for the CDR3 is TGTGCCAGCAGCCCCCGGCCGCTTAGGGAAAAACTGTTTTTT.